These 26 T cell receptor beta chains were sequenced from one sample in a study of T cells in Graves' hyperthyroidism and ophthalmopathy. TCR beta CDR3 region amplification was performed from RNA transcripts. The HTBI primer set served for first-round RT-PCR of the TCR CDR3. MiXCR, applied by TCRdb to the multiplex PCR reads, yields one record per CDR3 protein. This sample carries about 840,000 distinct CDR3 sequences, 38% of them seen once, and the ten largest clones take over 8%. The specimen sequenced was blood. The receptor source for this set is a man aged 18 to 35 with Graves' hyperthyroidism.

Regarding this clonotype: At one end the junction does not follow the germline gene, possibly because of a read error. The chain employs TRBV10-3 and TRBJ2-7, with 8 nucleotides matching TRBD2. The germline gives CDR1 ENHRY, CDR2 SYGVKD. CDR3 length: 13 residues. DNA for the CDR3: TGTGCCATCAGAACGGGGGGGACCTACGAGAAGTACTTC. This encodes CAIRTGGTYEKYF.

The chain is built from TRBV6-5 and TRBJ1-3; D unclear. This CDR3 comprises 13 residues. From germline, CDR1 is MNHEY and CDR2 SVGAGI. Trimming removed 5 bases from V and 1 base from J, with 6 bases in between. CDR3 DNA: TGTGCCAGCAGTGTGCCTTCTGGAAACACCATATATTTT. Protein sequence: CASSVPSGNTIYF.

This clonotype was seen at least ten times. This chain connects TRBV20-1 to TRBJ2-6; 8 bases line up with TRBD1. CDR3 length: 17 amino acids. Germline trimming cut 6 bases from V and 0 bases from J; bases unmatched to any gene: 10. Germline V gene lookup returns CDR1 DFQATT and CDR2 SNEGSKA (reference sequence). CDR3 sequence (DNA): TGCAGTGCCCCATCTTGGACAGGGAGCTCTGGGGCCAACGTCCTGACTTTC. Translating it yields CSAPSWTGSSGANVLTF.

This clonotype was seen a few times. The chain employs TRBV7-3 and TRBJ1-1; D unresolved. The germline V gene encodes CDR1 SGHTA and CDR2 FQGTGA. V lost 4 bases to trimming and J lost 1 base, with 7 bases between them. CDR3 length: 13 residues. The CDR3 loop is CASSSYPNTEAFF. For the CDR3, the DNA is TGTGCCAGCAGCTCCTACCCGAACACTGAAGCTTTCTTT.

V gene TRBV7-4 combines with J gene TRBJ1-1; a weak D match, TRBD1 (6 bases). Germline V gene data show CDR1 as SGHVT and CDR2 as SQSDAQ. V was cut by 6 bases and J by 11 bases, with 16 bases left in between. The CDR3 has 12 amino acids. CDR3 protein: CASSPSGGIAFF. CDR3 bases: TGTGCCAGCAGTCCTAGCGGGGGCATTGCTTTCTTT.

The J gene is TRBJ2-6, the V gene TRBV6-5; D remains unclear. The CDR3 totals 12 residues. The V end lost 9 bases, the J end lost 5 bases, and 8 bases lay between the germline ends. The germline gives CDR1 MNHEY, CDR2 SVGAGI. CDR3 loop: CARGYWANVLTF. CDR3 nucleotides: TGTGCCAGGGGCTACTGGGCCAACGTCCTGACTTTC.

V usage is TRBV25-1 and J usage is TRBJ1-4; D remains unclear. Between the trimmed V and J ends, which lost 8 bases and 7 bases, there was a span of 26 bases. Germline values: CDR1 MGHDK, CDR2 SYGVNS. The CDR3 has 17 residues. CDR3 in DNA: TGTGCCAGCCGATCCGCGGGCAGCCGAGGATTGGGTGAAAAACTGTTTTTT. It translates to CASRSAGSRGLGEKLFF.

This clonotype occurred a few times. The chain is built from TRBV9 and TRBJ2-6; TRBD2 agrees at 10 bases. CDR1 and CDR2 (germline): SGDLS, YYNGEE. J was trimmed by 1 base and V by 4 bases; bases with no gene match: 8. This CDR3 region has 18 residues. For the CDR3, the DNA is TGTGCCAGCAGCATCGCTAGCGGGAGCTCTTCTGGGGCCAACGTCCTGACTTTC. It encodes CASSIASGSSSGANVLTF.

The chain has TRBV10-3 and TRBJ1-2; 9 nucleotides line up with TRBD1. V lost 7 bases and J lost 8; bases outside the gene matches: 8. The V gene's germline CDR1 is ENHRY and CDR2 SYGVKD. The CDR3 totals 13 residues. Here the CDR3 DNA reads TGTGCCATCACTCCGGGACAGGGTTACGGCTACACCTTC. Translating gives CAITPGQGYGYTF.

This clonotype came up many times. CDR3 sequence (DNA): TGTGCCAGTAGTCCCGGCGACAGGGATGATGAAAAACTGTTTTTT. Protein sequence: CASSPGDRDDEKLFF. This chain connects TRBV19 to TRBJ1-4, with TRBD1 identical over 7 bases. Trimming took 5 bases from V and 6 from J; bases not matched to a gene: 9. Germline CDR1 reads LNHDA; CDR2 reads SQIVND (reference sequence). The CDR3 sequence is 15 residues long.

The chain joins TRBV5-5 to TRBJ2-7, with a possible D match to TRBD1 (6 bases). V was cut by 2 bases and J by 2 bases, with 14 bases left in between. Germline CDR1 reads SGHKS; CDR2 reads YYEKEE (reference sequence). This CDR3 has 15 residues. The CDR3 DNA reads TGTGCCAGCAGCTTTCTCGGACAGTTGGCCTACGAGCAGTACTTC. It specifies CASSFLGQLAYEQYF. Using reference TRBV5-5 and TRBJ2-7 for the parts outside the CDR3, the full variable domain is DAGVTQSPTHLIKTRGQQVTLRCSPISGHKSVSWYQQVLGQGPQFIFQYYEKEERGRGNFPDRFSARQFPNYSSELNVNALLLGDSALYLCASSFLGQLAYEQYFGPGTRLTVT.

The V call is TRBV12-3 or TRBV12-4, the J call TRBJ1-1, with D perhaps matching TRBD1 (5 bases). Trimming shortened V by 8 bases and J by 3 bases, and 13 bases separated the two germline ends. The CDR3 extends over 13 amino acids. This CDR3 is CASGRQGYTEAFF. The CDR3 DNA sequence: TGTGCCAGCGGCCGTCAGGGTTACACTGAAGCTTTCTTT.

This clonotype was observed once. V gene TRBV9 combines with J gene TRBJ2-2, with TRBD2 identical over 8 bases. The CDR3 has 18 amino acids. V lost 3 bases and J lost 0; bases outside the gene matches: 10. Germline V CDR1 and CDR2: SGDLS, YYNGEE. The CDR3 is CASSAGLVGGANTGELFF. The CDR3 bases are TGTGCCAGCAGCGCGGGACTAGTGGGAGGGGCGAACACCGGGGAGCTGTTTTTT. Filled out from reference TRBV9 and TRBJ2-2, the complete variable domain reads DSGVTQTPKHLITATGQRVTLRCSPRSGDLSVYWYQQSLDQGLQFLIQYYNGEERAKGNILERFSAQQFPDLHSELNLSSLELGDSALYFCASSAGLVGGANTGELFFGEGSRLTVL.

Notes on this clonotype: This could be a read error, since a much larger clone is one nucleotide away. V usage is TRBV19 and J usage is TRBJ2-6; 7 bases agree with TRBD1. The CDR3 is 16 amino acids. Per the germline V gene, CDR1 is LNHDA and CDR2 is SQIVND (reference sequence). After removal of 5 bases from V and 2 bases from J, the junction contained 6 bases not matched to a gene. In DNA, the CDR3 is TGTGCCAGTAGTCCGGACAGGATCCCTGGGGCCAACGTCCTGACTTTC. Translation: CASSPDRIPGANVLTF.

The table lists this clonotype with many counts. The chain has TRBV19 and TRBJ1-5, with TRBD1 identical over 9 bases. The germline gives CDR1 LNHDA, CDR2 SQIVND (reference sequence). After removal of 6 bases from V and 4 bases from J, the junction contained 4 bases not matched to a gene. The CDR3 has 14 residues. CDR3 sequence reads: CASRDRGDNQPQHF. The CDR3, as DNA: TGTGCCAGTAGAGACAGGGGGGATAATCAGCCCCAGCATTTT.

This clonotype was picked up a small number of times. The genes are TRBV9 and TRBJ2-7, with 11 bases identical to TRBD2. The CDR3 length is 17 residues. Trimming took 3 bases from V and 0 from J; bases not matched to a gene: 8. Germline CDR1 reads SGDLS; CDR2 reads YYNGEE. The CDR3 DNA reads TGTGCCAGCAGCGGAGAACTAGCGGGAGAAGGCTCCTACGAGCAGTACTTC. It codes for CASSGELAGEGSYEQYF.

The rearrangement joins TRBV5-5 to TRBJ1-5; D is possibly TRBD1 (5 bases). V lost 0 bases, J lost 6 bases, and 13 bases lay in between. The CDR3 consists of 15 residues. In germline, CDR1 is SGHKS, CDR2 YYEKEE (reference sequence). For the CDR3, the DNA is TGTGCCAGCAGCTTGGAGCGAGGGACTATTCAGCCCCAGCATTTT. Protein: CASSLERGTIQPQHF.

This clonotype was recorded at least ten times. The chain is built from TRBV20-1 and TRBJ1-2; 11 bases map to TRBD1. This CDR3 has 12 residues. CDR1 is DFQATT and CDR2 is SNEGSKA in the germline V gene (reference sequence). V trimming: 6 bases; J trimming: 6 bases; junction bases outside the gene matches: 3. CDR3 nucleotides: TGCAGTGCGTGGACAGGGGGCGATGGCTACACCTTC. It specifies CSAWTGGDGYTF.

This chain connects TRBV5-6 to TRBJ1-6; possibly TRBD1 for D (5 bases). V was clipped by 0 bases and J by 5 bases, with 18 bases between them. CDR3 length: 18 amino acids. The V gene's germline CDR1 is SGHDT and CDR2 YYEEEE. The CDR3 region has the DNA TGTGCCAGCAGCTTGGACGGCCCAGGGCTACTTAATAATTCACCCCTCCACTTT. Amino acid sequence: CASSLDGPGLLNNSPLHF.

This sequence joins TRBV6-6 and TRBJ1-2; 9 nucleotides align to TRBD1. CDR1 is MNHNY, CDR2 SVGAGI, per germline (reference sequence). V was pared by 5 bases and J by 5 bases, with 9 bases of the junction left unmatched. CDR3 length equals 15 residues. CDR3 region: CASSAADRGNYGYTF. The CDR3, as DNA: TGTGCCAGCAGTGCCGCCGACAGGGGGAATTATGGCTACACCTTC.

This clonotype was seen once. The chain is built from TRBV5-1 and TRBJ2-5; the D is unclear. Trimming took off 0 bases at V and 2 bases at J, with 11 bases between the two ends. Germline V gene data show CDR1 as SGHRS and CDR2 as YFSETQ. CDR3 size: 15 residues. The CDR3 coding sequence is TGCGCCAGCAGCTTGGGATCAGAAACGCAAGAGACCCAGTACTTC. Its protein is CASSLGSETQETQYF.

J is TRBJ1-1 and V is TRBV12-3 or TRBV12-4; unclear D gene. The CDR3 sequence is 14 residues long. V gave up 3 bases and J gave up 4 bases, with 12 bases separating them. CDR3 nucleotides: TGTGCCAGCAGTTTTGAGACGGCGGGCACTGAAGCTTTCTTT. Encoded protein: CASSFETAGTEAFF.

This chain joins TRBV19 and TRBJ1-1; D uncertain. Germline lookup yields CDR1 LNHDA and CDR2 SQIVND (reference sequence). The germline V and J ends were trimmed by 10 bases and 6 bases, with 12 bases remaining between them. This CDR3 has 11 residues. In DNA, the CDR3 is TGTGCCACTACCCTCGGGGCTGAAGCTTTCTTT. Residues: CATTLGAEAFF.

A note on this clonotype: This may be a read error: a much more frequent sequence differs by one nucleotide. The genes are TRBV5-1 and TRBJ2-6, with D unresolved. CDR1 SGHRS and CDR2 YFSETQ come from the germline V gene. This CDR3 contains 15 residues. Trimming left V 3 bases short and J 0 bases short, with 7 bases between. The CDR3 nucleotides are TGCGCCAGCAGCTCGGCGACCTCTGGGGCCAACGTCCTGACTTTC. This encodes CASSSATSGANVLTF.

With respect to this clonotype: At one of its ends the junction is not consistent with the germline gene, which may arise from a read error. The chain uses TRBV5-1 and TRBJ1-1; 9 nucleotides match TRBD1. The CDR3 contains 15 residues. CDR1 and CDR2 from the germline V gene are SGHRS and YFSETQ. The CDR3 region is CASILGQGSDTEAFF. The CDR3, as DNA: TGCGCCAGCATCTTGGGACAGGGAAGCGACACTGAAGCTTTCTTT.

This clonotype was observed at least ten times. The V call is TRBV29-1, the J call TRBJ2-7; D might be TRBD1 (6 bases). V was cut by 1 base and J by 4 bases, with 11 bases left in between. This CDR3 comprises 13 residues. Germline lookup yields CDR1 SQVTM and CDR2 ANQGSEA. CDR3 sequence: CSVEGGQIYEQYF. CDR3 bases: TGCAGCGTTGAAGGTGGACAGATATACGAGCAGTACTTC.